These 15 T cell receptor beta chains share one sample of origin, sequenced in a study of immune evolution from preneoplasia to lung adenocarcinoma. The repertoire was sequenced with immunoSEQ multiplex PCR; TCRdb's copy has only in-frame clones and lacks some. The top ten clones hold about 2.9% of a sample with about 6,300 clones, approximately 79% of them seen once. Material: FFPE minimally invasive lung adenocarcinoma tissue. These receptors came from a person aged 55-80 years with lung adenocarcinoma.

The table lists this clone with a count of one. This rearrangement joins TRBV4-3 to TRBJ1-4, with D unclear. The ends were cut back, 4 bases at V and 0 bases at J, with 12 bases in the middle. The CDR3 is made up of 16 amino acids. Germline values: CDR1 LGHNA, CDR2 YSLEER. The CDR3 spells CASSRGPSTTNEKLFF. The CDR3 nucleotides read TGCGCCAGCAGCCGAGGGCCTAGCACAACTAATGAAAAACTGTTTTTT.

This clone was seen just once. V and J are TRBV19 and TRBJ1-6; 8 bases match TRBD1. The junction had 6 bases not matched to a gene; V was cut back by 5 bases and J by 0 bases. CDR3 length: 17 amino acids. Germline V CDR1 and CDR2: LNHDA, SQIVND (reference sequence). This chain's CDR3 is CASSQGAPSSYNSPLHF. The CDR3 DNA reads as TGTGCCAGTAGTCAGGGGGCTCCGAGCTCCTATAATTCACCCCTCCACTTT.

V is TRBV27 and J is TRBJ1-3; D remains unclear. CDR1 is MNHEY and CDR2 is SMNVEV in the germline V gene (reference sequence). The CDR3 sequence is 11 residues long. V was cut by 5 bases and J by 2 bases, with 1 base left in between. In nucleotides, the CDR3 is TGTGCCAGCAGTGCTGGAAACACCATATATTTT. It specifies CASSAGNTIYF.

This clone showed up just a few times. The V call is TRBV11-2, the J call TRBJ2-7; possible D gene TRBD2, 6 bases. This CDR3 region has 12 residues. V was shortened by 3 bases and J by 6 bases, with 9 bases between the two germline ends. Germline values: CDR1 SGHAT, CDR2 FQNNGV. The CDR3 is CASSFRGIEQYF. CDR3 nucleotides: TGTGCCAGCAGCTTTCGCGGGATCGAGCAGTACTTC.

The chain couples TRBV13 to TRBJ2-5; TRBD1 might be the D (5 bases). Germline V CDR1 and CDR2: PRHDT, FYEKMQ (reference sequence). This CDR3 is 13 amino acids long. Trimming took 5 bases from V and 5 from J, leaving 12 bases between them. This CDR3 reads CASSPRVRETQYF. DNA of the CDR3: TGTGCCAGCAGCCCCAGGGTACGCGAGACCCAGTACTTC.

The chain recombines TRBV7-3 with TRBJ2-5, with 7 bases matching TRBD1. With V trimmed by 2 bases and J by 5 bases, 8 bases remained unmatched. Looked up from germline, CDR1 is SGHTA and CDR2 is FQGTGA. The length of the CDR3 is 15 residues. CDR3 residues: CASSLGPTGTETQYF. The CDR3 nucleotides are TGTGCCAGCAGCTTAGGCCCGACAGGGACGGAGACCCAGTACTTC.

The chain couples TRBV6-1 to TRBJ2-7, with 7 bases that match TRBD1. V shed 6 bases and J 2 bases; nucleotides not matched to a gene: 7. Germline CDR1 is MNHNS and CDR2 is SASEGT. The CDR3 spans 14 residues. The DNA of the CDR3 is TGTGCCAGCAGGCGACAGGGATCCACCTACGAGCAGTACTTC. This sequence encodes CASRRQGSTYEQYF.

The chain links TRBV4-1 to TRBJ1-2; D is uncertain. Trimming cost V 0 bases and J 3 bases, with 14 bases left between them. The CDR3 sequence is 16 residues long. Germline V gene sequence: CDR1 MGHRA, CDR2 YSYEKL. The CDR3 DNA reads TGCGCCAGCAGCCAAGATCAAACAAGTTACTACTATGGCTACACCTTC. Protein product: CASSQDQTSYYYGYTF.

The genes are TRBV5-1 and TRBJ2-5; weak D call: TRBD2 (6 bases). The CDR3 has 15 residues. Trimming shortened V by 0 bases and J by 4 bases, and 13 bases separated the two germline ends. Germline V gene data show CDR1 as SGHRS and CDR2 as YFSETQ. The chain's CDR3 is CASSLAPGVVETQYF. Written as DNA, the CDR3 is TGCGCCAGCAGCTTGGCCCCGGGGGTTGTAGAGACCCAGTACTTC.

The chain combines TRBV5-4 with TRBJ2-6, with D possibly matching TRBD1 (5 bases). This CDR3 spans 17 amino acids. Germline CDR1 and CDR2: SGHNT and YYREEE (reference sequence). Trimming took off 1 base at V and 0 bases at J, with 11 bases between the two ends. CDR3 protein: CASSLPGIFSGANVLTF. CDR3 in DNA: TGTGCCAGCAGCTTGCCAGGGATCTTCTCTGGGGCCAACGTCCTGACTTTC.

J is TRBJ2-4 and V is TRBV30; no firm D call. V was shortened by 0 bases and J by 1 base, with 10 bases between the two germline ends. Germline lookup yields CDR1 GTSNPN and CDR2 SVGIG (reference sequence). The CDR3 spans 15 residues. CDR3 sequence: CAWSVDSSAKNIQYF. The DNA for the CDR3 is TGTGCCTGGAGTGTAGATAGTTCGGCCAAAAACATTCAGTACTTC.

This clone was observed a single time. The chain couples TRBV11-2 to TRBJ2-7, with D perhaps assigned TRBD1 or TRBD2 (5 bases each). CDR3 length equals 12 residues. Germline CDR1 is SGHAT and CDR2 is FQNNGV. Trimming left V 10 bases short and J 3 bases short, with 13 bases between. CDR3 in amino acids: CATLGPNYEQYF. Here the CDR3 DNA reads TGTGCCACCCTGGGACCAAACTACGAGCAGTACTTC. Drawing the rest from reference TRBV11-2 and TRBJ2-7, the complete variable domain is EAGVAQSPRYKIIEKRQSVAFWCNPISGHATLYWYQQILGQGPKLLIQFQNNGVVDDSQLPKDRFSAERLKGVDSTLKIQPAKLEDSAVYLCATLGPNYEQYFGPGTRLTVT.

This CDR3 reads CASSPHLYAGTEAFF. CDR3 nucleotide sequence: TGTGCCAGCAGCCCACACCTATATGCGGGGACTGAAGCTTTCTTT. The rearrangement uses TRBV9 and TRBJ1-1; D call uncertain. This CDR3 has 15 residues. Trimming removed 4 bases from V and 5 bases from J, with 18 bases in between. Germline loops: CDR1 SGDLS, CDR2 YYNGEE.

The V and J genes are TRBV10-3 and TRBJ2-7, with TRBD2 matching over 16 bases. The germline CDR1 and CDR2 sequences are ENHRY and SYGVKD. J lost 7 bases, V lost 0 bases, and 12 bases had no gene match. The CDR3 covers 19 residues. The DNA of the CDR3 is TGTGCCATCAGTGAGTCGATTGGGACTAGCGGGGGGGGGCGTCAGGAGCAGTACTTC. It encodes CAISESIGTSGGGRQEQYF.

CDR3 coding DNA: TGTGCCAGCAGTGAAGCCCCCGCGGATGACATGCCCCAGCATTTT. Translating it yields CASSEAPADDMPQHF. The chain links TRBV6-1 to TRBJ1-5; no definite D call. CDR3 size: 15 residues. V was cut by 0 bases and J by 9 bases, with 15 bases left in between. CDR1 and CDR2 (germline): MNHNS, SASEGT.